What follows are 14 T cell receptor beta chains derived from one specimen sequenced in a study of blood T cells in healthy people across ages (dated by TCRdb to between 2015 and 2016). Library method: 5' RACE. The reads were generated on an Illumina HiSeq 2500. The second PCR ran for roughly 7 to 12 cycles and used a J-beta primer mix along with a sample-barcoded 5' primer. TCRdb trimmed the raw reads at Q25, called clones with MiXCR and kept productive beta chains. Every CDR3 protein is listed once, alongside the most common genes and DNA of its rows. The sample records nearly 800,000 distinct CDR3 sequences, roughly three fifths of which are singletons. 20% to 30% of the sample is held by the ten biggest clonotypes. Sequencing used blood. These receptors came from a man aged 35 to 55 in good health.

This clonotype has a handful of counts. The chain couples TRBV3-1 to TRBJ1-2; 7 nucleotides match TRBD1. Germline V CDR1 and CDR2: LGHDT, YNNKEL (reference sequence). The CDR3 consists of 13 residues. Trimming cost V 6 bases and J 8 bases; bases outside gene matches: 9. The chain's CDR3 is CASRPTGYQGYTF. The CDR3 nucleotides read TGTGCCAGCAGACCGACAGGGTACCAAGGCTACACCTTC.

The chain combines TRBV18 with TRBJ1-4; the D is unclear. V lost 3 bases and J 11 bases, leaving 13 bases between the germline ends. The V gene's germline CDR1 is KGHSH and CDR2 LQKENI. The CDR3 totals 13 residues. CDR3: CASSPGGSVKLFF. CDR3 DNA: TGTGCCAGCTCACCGGGTGGGAGCGTGAAACTGTTTTTT.

This chain links TRBV2 with TRBJ1-2; D is uncertain. V lost 5 bases and J lost 0, with 13 bases in between. CDR3 length: 15 residues. Per germline, CDR1 SNHLY and CDR2 FYNNEI. The CDR3 reads CASSFGSEANYGYTF. The CDR3 DNA is TGTGCCAGCAGTTTCGGATCGGAAGCTAACTATGGCTACACCTTC. Combining the CDR3 with reference TRBV2 and TRBJ1-2 gives the whole variable domain EPEVTQTPSHQVTQMGQEVILRCVPISNHLYFYWYRQILGQKVEFLVSFYNNEISEKSEIFDDQFSVERPDGSNFTLKIRSTKLEDSAMYFCASSFGSEANYGYTFGSGTRLTVV.

V is TRBV7-2 and J is TRBJ2-5, with TRBD2 matching over 9 bases. V shed 5 bases and J 5 bases; nucleotides not matched to a gene: 6. Per the germline V gene, CDR1 is SGHTA and CDR2 is FQGNSA. This CDR3 is built from 14 residues. As DNA, the CDR3 is TGTGCCAGCAGCCGAGCGAGCGGGGGGGAGACCCAGTACTTC. Protein: CASSRASGGETQYF.

This clonotype was seen a handful of times. The chain combines TRBV12-3 or TRBV12-4 with TRBJ1-2; the D gene is possibly TRBD1 (6 bases). The V gene lost 1 base and the J gene lost 6 bases, with 12 bases spanning the gap. The CDR3 sequence is 14 residues long. DNA for the CDR3: TGTGCCAGCAGTTTAGACTCCGGGGGCAATGGCTACACCTTC. Encoded protein: CASSLDSGGNGYTF.

This clonotype was counted only a few times. The chain combines TRBV5-1 with TRBJ2-1; no clear D gene. Gene TRBJ2-7 matches the end of the DNA better, so the J call may be wrong. CDR1 is SGHRS and CDR2 is YFSETQ in the germline V gene. There are 15 residues in the CDR3. CDR3 sequence reads: CASSVTHPTYNEQYF. In DNA form, the CDR3 reads TGCGCCAGCAGTGTGACTCATCCTACCTACAATGAGCAGTACTTC.

This clonotype came up many times. The chain recombines TRBV27 with TRBJ1-2; D not certain. Trimming stripped 0 bases from V and 8 bases from J, with 7 bases between. Germline-derived CDR1 and CDR2 are MNHEY and SMNVEV (reference sequence). The CDR3 contains 12 residues. CDR3 in amino acids: CASSLSGRGYTF. The CDR3 DNA reads TGTGCCAGCAGTTTATCTGGCCGGGGCTACACCTTC.

The V and J genes are TRBV3-1 and TRBJ1-2; D is ambiguous. Germline V gene sequence: CDR1 LGHDT, CDR2 YNNKEL (reference sequence). Between the trimmed V and J ends, which lost 1 base and 8 bases, there was a span of 17 bases. The CDR3 runs to 15 residues. DNA for the CDR3: TGTGCCAGCAGCCAAGGAGGAAACACCGCTAGGGGCTACACCTTC. It translates to CASSQGGNTARGYTF.

The rearrangement uses TRBV20-1 and TRBJ2-4; D is possibly TRBD1 or TRBD2 (5 bases each). There are 14 residues in the CDR3. Trimming pared 4 bases from V and 0 bases from J, leaving 10 bases between. Germline V gene sequence: CDR1 DFQATT, CDR2 SNEGSKA (reference sequence). The CDR3 protein is CSANRGQAKNIQYF. Here the CDR3 DNA reads TGCAGTGCTAATCGGGGCCAAGCCAAAAACATTCAGTACTTC.

V is TRBV28 and J is TRBJ1-5, with 8 bases identical to TRBD1. The CDR3 spans 18 residues. Germline CDR1 reads MDHEN; CDR2 reads SYDVKM. Trimming removed 4 bases from V and 2 bases from J; junction bases left unmatched: 13. CDR3 sequence (DNA): TGTGCCAGCAGTTCAAATAGAAACGGACAGGGTGGCAATCAGCCCCAGCATTTT. The encoded protein is CASSSNRNGQGGNQPQHF.

This clonotype was observed a handful of times. The chain employs TRBV12-5 and TRBJ2-5; D is ambiguous. The CDR3 is 14 residues long. Germline loops: CDR1 LGHNT, CDR2 FRNRAP. With 2 bases removed from V and 2 bases from J, the gap between germline ends came to 9 bases. The CDR3 sequence: CASGLRGEQETQYF. As DNA, the CDR3 is TGTGCTAGTGGTTTGAGAGGAGAACAAGAGACCCAGTACTTC.

This clonotype came up a few times. The rearrangement joins TRBV12-3 or TRBV12-4 to TRBJ2-3; D not certain. Trimming cost V 3 bases and J 4 bases, with 17 bases left between them. The CDR3 loop spans 16 amino acids. In DNA form, the CDR3 reads TGTGCCAGCAGTTTCATGGTCCAGTGGCGGTCAGATACGCAGTATTTT. Residues: CASSFMVQWRSDTQYF.

This chain links TRBV27 with TRBJ1-5; no clear D gene. The CDR3 runs 15 residues. Trimming shortened V by 5 bases and J by 5 bases, and 16 bases separated the two germline ends. Germline V lookup: CDR1 MNHEY, CDR2 SMNVEV (reference sequence). CDR3 protein: CASSGIPGVDQPQHF. The CDR3 DNA reads as TGTGCCAGCAGTGGAATCCCCGGTGTCGATCAGCCCCAGCATTTT.

This clonotype was observed a handful of times. The CDR3, as DNA: TGTGCCAGCAGCCCTTGGGACAGGGATGAGCAGTTCTTC. Its translation: CASSPWDRDEQFF. This chain connects TRBV7-2 to TRBJ2-1; 9 bases match TRBD1. CDR3 length equals 13 residues. The germline V gene has CDR1 SGHTA and CDR2 FQGNSA. The V gene end was trimmed by 5 bases and the J gene end by 8 bases; junction bases not matched to a gene: 4. The full variable domain, in which reference TRBV7-2 and TRBJ2-1 provide the parts outside the CDR3, is GAGVSQSPSNKVTEKGKDVELRCDPISGHTALYWYRQSLGQGLEFLIYFQGNSAPDKSGLPSDRFSAERTGGSVSTLTIQRTQQEDSAVYLCASSPWDRDEQFFGPGTRLTVL.